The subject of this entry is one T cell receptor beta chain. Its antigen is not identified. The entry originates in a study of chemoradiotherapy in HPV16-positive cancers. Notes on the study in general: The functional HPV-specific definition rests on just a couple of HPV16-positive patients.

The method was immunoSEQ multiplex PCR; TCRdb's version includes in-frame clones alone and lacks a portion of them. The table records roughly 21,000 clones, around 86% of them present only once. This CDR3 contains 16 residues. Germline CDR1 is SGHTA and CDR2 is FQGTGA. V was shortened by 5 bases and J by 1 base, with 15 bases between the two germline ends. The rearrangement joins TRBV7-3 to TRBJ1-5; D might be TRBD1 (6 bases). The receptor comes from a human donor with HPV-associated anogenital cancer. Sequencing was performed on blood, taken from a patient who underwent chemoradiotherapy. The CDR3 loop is CASSPDRPFSNQPQHF. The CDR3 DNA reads TGTGCCAGCAGCCCCGACAGGCCCTTCAGCAATCAGCCCCAGCATTTT.